A selection of T cell receptor beta chains follows, all from one sample in a study of beta chain features in type 1 diabetes. The protocol was immunoSEQ multiplex PCR, while the TCRdb copy is restricted to in-frame clones and leaves out a portion. The data contain some 500,000 clones, 9.5% to 12% of them seen just once; the ten biggest clones take up less than 0.06%. Material: naive CD4+ T cells from blood. These TCRs come from a woman between 18 and 29 years old in good health. Both conserved end residues are part of each CDR3.

J gene: TRBJ1-1; V gene: TRBV7-9; CDR3 protein: CASSVGQGDTEAFF
J gene: TRBJ1-6; V gene: TRBV4-3; CDR3 protein: CASSQEEGVTPLHF
J gene: TRBJ2-7; V gene: TRBV4-2; CDR3 protein: CASSQVGTSGSYEQYF
J gene: TRBJ2-3; V gene: TRBV20-1; CDR3 protein: CSASYGIAQYF
J gene: TRBJ2-1; V gene: TRBV2; CDR3 protein: CASSRTGAIQSSYNEQFF
J gene: TRBJ2-1; V gene: TRBV19; CDR3 protein: CASSLGGYEQFF
J gene: TRBJ2-2; V gene: TRBV4-3; CDR3 protein: CASSQEAGADTGELFF
J gene: TRBJ2-5; V gene: TRBV28; CDR3 protein: CASRETVQETQYF
J gene: TRBJ2-1; V gene: TRBV5-1; CDR3 protein: CASSLTSGSFNEQFF
J gene: TRBJ2-7; V gene: TRBV9; CDR3 protein: CASSAGGLAGVDEQYF